This entry lists 10 T cell receptor beta chains sequenced from one sample in a study of type 1 regulatory T cells. Their cognate antigens are unknown. TCRdb ran MiXCR on the reads and lists one entry per CDR3 protein. The sample lists 68,000 or so distinct CDR3 sequences; about 48% were seen once. Material: cultured non-Tr1 T cells, either the whole culture or a sorted T cell fraction (not recorded which). The source of these receptors is a human donor in good health.

The V call is TRBV5-1, the J call TRBJ1-1; 9 nucleotides agree with TRBD1. V trimming: 4 bases; J trimming: 4 bases; junction bases outside the gene matches: 5. The CDR3 contains 14 residues. CDR1 SGHRS and CDR2 YFSETQ come from the germline V gene. CDR3 nucleotide sequence: TGCGCCAGCAGCCGGGACAGGGTGGGCACTGAAGCTTTCTTT. Protein product: CASSRDRVGTEAFF.

V is TRBV2 and J is TRBJ1-6, with D unclear. CDR1 and CDR2 from the germline V gene are SNHLY and FYNNEI. V lost 10 bases and J 6 bases, leaving 10 bases between the germline ends. This CDR3 region has 12 residues. CDR3 nucleotide sequence: TGTGCCACTGGACCCCGTAATTCACCCCTCCACTTT. It yields the protein CATGPRNSPLHF.

The chain couples TRBV7-2 to TRBJ2-1, with D unresolved. V was clipped by 1 base and J by 7 bases, with 8 bases between them. Per the germline V gene, CDR1 is SGHTA and CDR2 is FQGNSA. This CDR3 comprises 13 residues. CDR3: CASSLGSENEQFF. In DNA form, the CDR3 reads TGTGCCAGCAGCTTAGGAAGCGAGAATGAGCAGTTCTTC. Combining the CDR3 with reference TRBV7-2 and TRBJ2-1 gives the whole variable domain GAGVSQSPSNKVTEKGKDVELRCDPISGHTALYWYRQSLGQGLEFLIYFQGNSAPDKSGLPSDRFSAERTGGSVSTLTIQRTQQEDSAVYLCASSLGSENEQFFGPGTRLTVL.

The rearrangement joins TRBV7-2 to TRBJ2-7, with 7 nucleotides matching TRBD1. The CDR3 has 14 amino acids. CDR1 is SGHTA, CDR2 FQGNSA, per germline. The J segment lost 1 base and the V segment lost 1 base, leaving 1 base of the junction unmatched. The chain's CDR3 is CASSLGTGSYEQYF. In DNA form, the CDR3 reads TGTGCCAGCAGCTTAGGGACAGGTTCCTACGAGCAGTACTTC.

V usage is TRBV12-3 or TRBV12-4 and J usage is TRBJ2-2; a weak D match, TRBD1 (6 bases). V shed 5 bases and J shed 7 bases, with 11 bases lying between them. The CDR3 contains 13 residues. The CDR3 DNA reads TGTGCCAGCAGTGATCAGGGGCTCGGGGAGCTGTTTTTT. Encoded protein: CASSDQGLGELFF.

The rearrangement joins TRBV20-1 to TRBJ2-1; possible D gene TRBD1, 6 bases. The CDR3 extends over 14 amino acids. In germline, CDR1 is DFQATT, CDR2 SNEGSKA (reference sequence). The ends were cut back, 6 bases at V and 3 bases at J, with 15 bases in the middle. The CDR3 DNA sequence: TGCAGTGCGCAGACAGGCCTAAGCTACAATGAGCAGTTCTTC. Amino acids: CSAQTGLSYNEQFF.

The chain recombines TRBV12-3 or TRBV12-4 with TRBJ2-3; tentatively, D is TRBD1 (5 bases). The CDR3 spans 12 residues. Between the trimmed V and J ends, which lost 8 bases and 4 bases, there was a span of 10 bases. CDR3 coding DNA: TGTGCCAGCGGCCCCAGGGCAGATACGCAGTATTTT. This gives the protein CASGPRADTQYF.

The chain links TRBV24-1 to TRBJ2-7; the D call may be TRBD1 or TRBD2 (5 bases each). The CDR3 length is 14 residues. Germline values: CDR1 KGHDR, CDR2 SFDVKD. V lost 10 bases, J lost 4 bases, and 19 bases lay in between. This CDR3 is CATGDSSSQYEQYF. In DNA form, the CDR3 reads TGTGCCACGGGAGACAGTAGCTCCCAGTACGAGCAGTACTTC.

This clonotype was picked up a small number of times. This chain connects TRBV5-1 to TRBJ1-2; 9 bases agree with TRBD1. Germline CDR1 reads SGHRS; CDR2 reads YFSETQ. The V and J ends lost 3 bases and 5 bases, in that order; junction bases with no gene match: 5. The CDR3 covers 14 residues. The DNA of the CDR3 is TGCGCCAGCAGCTCGGGACAGGGCCCGTATGGCTACACCTTC. This codes for CASSSGQGPYGYTF.

A few counts support this clonotype. The gene calls are TRBV5-1 and TRBJ1-3; D ambiguous. The CDR3 extends over 12 amino acids. V was cut by 5 bases and J by 0 bases, with 3 bases left in between. The germline gives CDR1 SGHRS, CDR2 YFSETQ. The CDR3 protein is CASRGSGNTIYF. The CDR3 nucleotides are TGCGCCAGCAGGGGCTCTGGAAACACCATATATTTT.